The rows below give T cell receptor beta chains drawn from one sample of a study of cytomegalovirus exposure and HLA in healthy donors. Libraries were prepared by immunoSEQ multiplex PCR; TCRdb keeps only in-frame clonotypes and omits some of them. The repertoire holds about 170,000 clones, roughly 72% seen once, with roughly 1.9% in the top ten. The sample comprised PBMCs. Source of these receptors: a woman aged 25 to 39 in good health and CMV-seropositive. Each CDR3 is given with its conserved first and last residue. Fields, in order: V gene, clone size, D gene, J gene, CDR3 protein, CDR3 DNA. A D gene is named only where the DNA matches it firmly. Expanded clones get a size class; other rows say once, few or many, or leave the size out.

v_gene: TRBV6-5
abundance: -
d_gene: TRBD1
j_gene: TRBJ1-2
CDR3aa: CASSYLTGFYGYTF
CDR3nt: TGTGCCAGCAGTTACTTGACAGGGTTCTATGGCTACACCTTC

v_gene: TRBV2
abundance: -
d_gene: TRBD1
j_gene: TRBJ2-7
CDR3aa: CASSGRGRRAPYEQYF
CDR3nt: TGTGCCAGCAGTGGTAGGGGGCGTAGAGCTCCCTACGAGCAGTACTTC

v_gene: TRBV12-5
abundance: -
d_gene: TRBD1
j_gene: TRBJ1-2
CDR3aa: CASGPGGTRHGYTF
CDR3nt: TGTGCTAGTGGTCCAGGGGGGACAAGACATGGCTACACCTTC

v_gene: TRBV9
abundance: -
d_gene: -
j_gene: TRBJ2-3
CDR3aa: CASSVVGAGTDTQYF
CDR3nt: TGTGCCAGCAGCGTCGTAGGGGCCGGCACAGATACGCAGTATTTT

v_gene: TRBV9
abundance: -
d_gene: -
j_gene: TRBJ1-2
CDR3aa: CASSVAGEVRYGYTF
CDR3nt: TGTGCCAGCAGCGTTGCCGGGGAGGTACGGTATGGCTACACCTTC

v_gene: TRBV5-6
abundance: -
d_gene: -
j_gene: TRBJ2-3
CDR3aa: CASSPLVAEPTDTQYF
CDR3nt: TGTGCCAGCAGCCCCCTCGTCGCGGAGCCCACAGATACGCAGTATTTT

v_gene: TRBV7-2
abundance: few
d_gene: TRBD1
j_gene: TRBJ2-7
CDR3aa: CASSSRGQVFRDEQYF
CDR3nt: TGTGCCAGCAGCTCTCGGGGACAGGTGTTTCGGGACGAGCAGTACTTC

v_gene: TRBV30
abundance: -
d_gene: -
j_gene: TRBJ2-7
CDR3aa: CAWSRLLSSYEQYF
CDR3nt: TGTGCCTGGAGTCGTCTGCTGAGCTCCTACGAGCAGTACTTC

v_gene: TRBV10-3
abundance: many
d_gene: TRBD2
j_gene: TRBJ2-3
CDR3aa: CAISESVTSEGDTQYF
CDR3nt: TGTGCCATCAGTGAGTCGGTGACTAGCGAGGGAGATACGCAGTATTTT

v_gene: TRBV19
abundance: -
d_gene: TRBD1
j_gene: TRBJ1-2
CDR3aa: CASSMTGDPNYGYTF
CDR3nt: TGTGCCAGTAGTATGACAGGGGATCCGAACTATGGCTACACCTTC

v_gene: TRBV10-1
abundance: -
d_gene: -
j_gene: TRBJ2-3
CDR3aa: CASSDRGTDTQYF
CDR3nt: TGCGCCAGCAGTGACCGGGGCACAGATACGCAGTATTTT

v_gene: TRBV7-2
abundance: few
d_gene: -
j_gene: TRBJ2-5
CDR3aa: CASSLLSSYQETQYF
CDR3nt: TGTGCCAGCAGCTTACTCAGTTCGTACCAAGAGACCCAGTACTTC

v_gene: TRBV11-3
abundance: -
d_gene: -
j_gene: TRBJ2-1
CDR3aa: CASSSGDVEQFF
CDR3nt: TGTGCCAGCAGCTCCGGGGATGTAGAGCAGTTCTTC

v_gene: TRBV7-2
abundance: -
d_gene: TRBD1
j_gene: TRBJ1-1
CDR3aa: CASSLADRVGEAFF
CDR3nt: TGTGCCAGCAGCTTAGCGGACAGGGTCGGTGAAGCTTTCTTT

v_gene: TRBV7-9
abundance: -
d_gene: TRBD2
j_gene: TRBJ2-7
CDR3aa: CATAGLAYEQYF
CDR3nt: TGTGCCACAGCGGGACTCGCCTACGAGCAGTACTTC

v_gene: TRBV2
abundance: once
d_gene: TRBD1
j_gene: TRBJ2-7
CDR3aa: CASSEGTGRYEQYF
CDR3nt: TGTGCCAGCAGTGAAGGGACAGGGAGGTACGAGCAGTACTTC

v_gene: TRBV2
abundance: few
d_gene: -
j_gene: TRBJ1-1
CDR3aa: CASDDLGAFF
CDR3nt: TGTGCCAGCGACGACCTCGGGGCTTTCTTT

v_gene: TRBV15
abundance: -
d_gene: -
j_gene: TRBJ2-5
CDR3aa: CATRPRLATETQYF
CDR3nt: TGTGCCACCAGGCCGCGTCTAGCGACGGAGACCCAGTACTTC

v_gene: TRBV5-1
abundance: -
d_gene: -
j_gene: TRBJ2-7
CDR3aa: CASSPQEMEQYF
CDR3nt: TGCGCCAGCAGCCCACAGGAGATGGAGCAGTACTTC

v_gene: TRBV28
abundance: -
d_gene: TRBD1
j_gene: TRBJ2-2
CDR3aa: CASTMTGFTGELFF
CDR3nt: TGTGCCAGCACCATGACAGGGTTCACCGGGGAGCTGTTTTTT

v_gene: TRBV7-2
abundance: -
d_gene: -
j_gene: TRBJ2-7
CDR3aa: CASSLGLVEQYF
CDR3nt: TGTGCCAGCAGCTTAGGACTCGTCGAGCAGTACTTC

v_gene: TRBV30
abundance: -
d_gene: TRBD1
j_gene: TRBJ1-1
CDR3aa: CAGSGTVNTEAFF
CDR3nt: TGTGCCGGGTCCGGGACAGTGAACACTGAAGCTTTCTTT

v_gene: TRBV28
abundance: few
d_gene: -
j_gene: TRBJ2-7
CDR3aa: CASTGGNTYEQYF
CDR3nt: TGTGCCAGCACAGGGGGGAACACCTACGAGCAGTACTTC

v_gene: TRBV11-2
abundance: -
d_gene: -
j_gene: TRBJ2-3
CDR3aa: CASSLRRTDTQYF
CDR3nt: TGTGCCAGCAGCCTTAGGAGAACAGATACGCAGTATTTT

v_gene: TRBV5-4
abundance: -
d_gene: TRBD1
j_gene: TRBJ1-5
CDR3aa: CASSLGGQAQPQHF
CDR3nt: TGTGCCAGCAGCTTAGGGGGACAGGCGCAGCCCCAGCATTTT

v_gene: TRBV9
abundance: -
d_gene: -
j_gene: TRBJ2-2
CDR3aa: CASSGLRGTGELFF
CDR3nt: TGTGCCAGCAGCGGATTAAGGGGTACCGGGGAGCTGTTTTTT

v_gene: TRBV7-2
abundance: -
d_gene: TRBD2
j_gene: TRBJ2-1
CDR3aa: CASSLDPGGVYNEQFF
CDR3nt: TGTGCCAGCAGCTTAGACCCCGGGGGGGTGTACAATGAGCAGTTCTTC

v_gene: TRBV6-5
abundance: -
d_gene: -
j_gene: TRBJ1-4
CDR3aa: CASSYEVLGEKLFF
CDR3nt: TGTGCCAGCAGTTATGAGGTCCTGGGTGAAAAACTGTTTTTT

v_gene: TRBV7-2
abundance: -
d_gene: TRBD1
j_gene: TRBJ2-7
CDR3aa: CASSWAGTDLSEQYF
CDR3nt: TGTGCCAGCAGCTGGGCCGGGACAGATCTGTCCGAGCAGTACTTC

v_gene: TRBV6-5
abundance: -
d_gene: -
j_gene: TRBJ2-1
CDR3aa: CASRTSGASYNEQFF
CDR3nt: TGTGCCAGCAGAACTTCAGGGGCATCATACAATGAGCAGTTCTTC

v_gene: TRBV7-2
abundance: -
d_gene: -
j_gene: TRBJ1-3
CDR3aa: CASSRSWTPDSGNTIYF
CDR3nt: TGTGCCAGCAGCCGAAGTTGGACACCGGACTCTGGAAACACCATATATTTT

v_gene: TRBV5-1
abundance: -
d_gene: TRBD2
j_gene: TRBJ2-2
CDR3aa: CASSTGTRYTGELFF
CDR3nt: TGCGCCAGCAGCACCGGGACTAGGTACACCGGGGAGCTGTTTTTT

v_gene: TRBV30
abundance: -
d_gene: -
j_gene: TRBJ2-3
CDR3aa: CAWSPWLNSEEDTQYF
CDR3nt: TGTGCCTGGAGTCCATGGCTAAATAGCGAGGAAGATACGCAGTATTTT

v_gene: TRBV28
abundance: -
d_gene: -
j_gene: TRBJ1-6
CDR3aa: CAIGGAYNSPLHF
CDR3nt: TGTGCCATCGGGGGGGCCTATAATTCACCCCTCCACTTT

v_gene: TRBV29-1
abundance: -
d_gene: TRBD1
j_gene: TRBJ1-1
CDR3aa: CSARGTGRDTEAFF
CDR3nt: TGCAGCGCCCGGGGGACAGGGAGGGACACTGAAGCTTTCTTT

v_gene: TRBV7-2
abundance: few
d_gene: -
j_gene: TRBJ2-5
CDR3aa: CASSRQVAGEGETQYF
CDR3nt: TGTGCCAGCAGCCGACAGGTGGCGGGAGAGGGTGAGACCCAGTACTTC

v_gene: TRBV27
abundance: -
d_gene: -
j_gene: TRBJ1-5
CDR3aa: CASSTAGDQPQHF
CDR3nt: TGTGCCAGCAGTACCGCAGGGGATCAGCCCCAGCATTTT

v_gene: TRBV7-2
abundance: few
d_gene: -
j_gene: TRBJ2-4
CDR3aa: CASSLTGGKNIQYF
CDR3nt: TGTGCCAGCAGCTTAACCGGCGGCAAAAACATTCAGTACTTC

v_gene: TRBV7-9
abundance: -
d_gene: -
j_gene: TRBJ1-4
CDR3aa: CASSTDSATNEKLFF
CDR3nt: TGTGCCAGCAGCACAGACAGTGCAACTAATGAAAAACTGTTTTTT

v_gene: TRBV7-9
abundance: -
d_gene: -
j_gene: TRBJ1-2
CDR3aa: CASSLGRARDGYTF
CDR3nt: TGTGCCAGCAGCTTAGGCAGGGCAAGGGATGGCTACACCTTC

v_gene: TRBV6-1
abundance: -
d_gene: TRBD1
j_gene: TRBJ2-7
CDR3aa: CASSEAPGQGSYEQYF
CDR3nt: TGTGCCAGCAGTGAAGCGCCGGGACAGGGCTCCTACGAGCAGTACTTC

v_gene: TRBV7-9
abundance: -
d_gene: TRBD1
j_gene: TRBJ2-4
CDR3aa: CASSLVSGTEKNIQYF
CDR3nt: TGTGCCAGCAGCTTAGTGTCTGGGACAGAGAAAAACATTCAGTACTTC

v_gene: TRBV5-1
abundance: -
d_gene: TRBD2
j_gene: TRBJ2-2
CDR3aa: CASSLGLALNTGELFF
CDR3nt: TGCGCCAGCAGCTTGGGACTAGCCTTGAACACCGGGGAGCTGTTTTTT

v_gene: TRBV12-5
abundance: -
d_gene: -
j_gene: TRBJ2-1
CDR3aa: CASGLLEYEQFF
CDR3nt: TGTGCTAGTGGACTCCTAGAGTATGAGCAGTTCTTC

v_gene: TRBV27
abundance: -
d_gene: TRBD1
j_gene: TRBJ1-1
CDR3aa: CASSLRNRGQAPLF
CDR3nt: TGTGCCAGCAGTTTGAGGAATCGGGGACAGGCACCCCTCTTT

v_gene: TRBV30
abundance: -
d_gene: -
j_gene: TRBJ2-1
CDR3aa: CAWTLLNEQFF
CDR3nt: TGTGCCTGGACCCTGCTAAATGAGCAGTTCTTC

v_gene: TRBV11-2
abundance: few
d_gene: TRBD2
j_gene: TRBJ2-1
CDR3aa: CASSLELAGVPEQFF
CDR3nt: TGTGCCAGCAGCTTAGAACTAGCGGGAGTACCTGAGCAGTTCTTC

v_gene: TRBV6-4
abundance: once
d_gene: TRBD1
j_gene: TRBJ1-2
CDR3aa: CASSGGTGYTF
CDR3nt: TGTGCCAGCTCAGGGGGCACGGGCTACACCTTC

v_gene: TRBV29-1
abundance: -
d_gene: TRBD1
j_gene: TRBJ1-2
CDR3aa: CSVDAQGALGYTF
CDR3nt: TGCAGCGTTGACGCACAGGGGGCGCTTGGCTACACCTTC